What follows are 11 T cell receptor beta chains derived from one specimen sequenced in a study of T cell changes during pregnancy in multiple sclerosis. TCRdb's copy holds only in-frame clones and misses some; the assay was immunoSEQ multiplex PCR. The data show 74,000 or so clones, 90% to 95% seen once. The sequences come from CD4+ T cells from peripheral blood mononuclear cells, collected before pregnancy. The source is a female donor with multiple sclerosis, enrolled in a pregnancy study.

The chain is built from TRBV6-1 and TRBJ1-4, with D unresolved. The CDR3 totals 13 residues. The germline V gene has CDR1 MNHNS and CDR2 SASEGT. V was trimmed by 6 bases and J by 8 bases, leaving 13 bases between them. The CDR3 reads CASRAIILEKLFF. CDR3 nucleotides: TGTGCCAGCAGGGCAATAATTTTAGAAAAACTGTTTTTT.

This chain connects TRBV6-5 to TRBJ1-4, with 9 positions matching TRBD1. Germline assignment: CDR1 MNHEY and CDR2 SVGAGI. The CDR3 extends over 14 amino acids. After removal of 6 bases from V and 5 bases from J, the junction contained 4 bases not matched to a gene. The CDR3 DNA reads TGTGCCAGCAGGCTACAGGGGGCGAATGAAAAACTGTTTTTT. This gives the protein CASRLQGANEKLFF.

This chain links TRBV6-1 with TRBJ1-1, with D perhaps matching TRBD1 (5 bases). CDR1 MNHNS and CDR2 SASEGT come from the germline V gene. Trimming removed 4 bases at V and 5 bases at J, with 23 bases between. The CDR3 is made up of 17 amino acids. The DNA for the CDR3 is TGTGCCAGCAGTGTACGAAGAGGGGTCCCCCGGGGGACTGAAGCTTTCTTT. Amino acid sequence: CASSVRRGVPRGTEAFF.

The chain employs TRBV30 and TRBJ1-6, with D tentatively TRBD1 (5 bases). This CDR3 is built from 15 residues. Trimming took off 0 bases at V and 7 bases at J, with 13 bases between the two ends. Per germline, CDR1 GTSNPN and CDR2 SVGIG (reference sequence). As DNA, the CDR3 is TGTGCCTGGAGTGTGAGCAGGGTCGGGAATTCACCCCTCCACTTT. This translates into CAWSVSRVGNSPLHF. Complete variable domain (other parts from reference TRBV30 and TRBJ1-6): SQTIHQWPATLVQPVGSPLSLECTVEGTSNPNLYWYRQAAGRGLQLLFYSVGIGQISSEVPQNLSASRPQDRQFILSSKKLLLSDSGFYLCAWSVSRVGNSPLHFGNGTRLTVT.

The V call is TRBV10-3, the J call TRBJ2-6; 8 nucleotides agree with TRBD1. CDR1 is ENHRY, CDR2 SYGVKD, per germline. The CDR3 loop spans 16 amino acids. The junction had 10 bases not matched to a gene; V was cut back by 8 bases and J by 4 bases. CDR3 sequence: CAISRGQVSGANVLTF. CDR3 sequence (DNA): TGTGCCATCTCCCGGGGACAGGTGAGCGGGGCCAACGTCCTGACTTTC.

The chain carries TRBV6-6 and TRBJ2-7, with 11 nucleotides matching TRBD1. Per the germline V gene, CDR1 is MNHNY and CDR2 is SVGAGI (reference sequence). Trimming took 5 bases from V and 2 from J; bases not matched to a gene: 2. This CDR3 comprises 14 residues. Here the CDR3 DNA reads TGTGCCAGCAGTCGGACAGGGGGCCCCTACGAGCAGTACTTC. Residues: CASSRTGGPYEQYF.

The chain joins TRBV30 to TRBJ2-1; D is ambiguous. The germline V gene has CDR1 GTSNPN and CDR2 SVGIG (reference sequence). The V and J ends lost 4 bases and 7 bases respectively, with 29 bases between them. The CDR3 is made up of 18 amino acids. This chain's CDR3 is CAWISSSVRLTLPNEQFF. CDR3 in DNA: TGTGCCTGGATCTCGTCGTCGGTGCGCTTGACTTTGCCAAATGAGCAGTTCTTC. Using reference TRBV30 and TRBJ2-1 for the parts outside the CDR3, the full variable domain is SQTIHQWPATLVQPVGSPLSLECTVEGTSNPNLYWYRQAAGRGLQLLFYSVGIGQISSEVPQNLSASRPQDRQFILSSKKLLLSDSGFYLCAWISSSVRLTLPNEQFFGPGTRLTVL.

The chain carries TRBV5-1 and TRBJ2-7; D uncertain. The CDR3 is 13 residues long. The V and J ends lost 0 bases and 3 bases respectively, with 7 bases between them. CDR1 is SGHRS and CDR2 is YFSETQ in the germline V gene. The CDR3 loop is CASSLVSGYEQYF. Written as DNA, the CDR3 is TGCGCCAGCAGCTTGGTTTCGGGCTACGAGCAGTACTTC.

The chain employs TRBV28 and TRBJ1-1; TRBD1 matches 9 bases. The CDR3 totals 15 residues. J lost 4 bases, V lost 6 bases, and 9 bases had no gene match. Germline CDR1 and CDR2: MDHEN and SYDVKM. CDR3 in amino acids: CASRSLRDRATEAFF. The CDR3 DNA reads TGTGCCAGCAGGTCACTCCGGGACAGGGCCACTGAAGCTTTCTTT.

The chain joins TRBV19 to TRBJ1-5; possible D gene TRBD1, 6 bases. This CDR3 spans 13 amino acids. Germline V CDR1 and CDR2: LNHDA, SQIVND (reference sequence). Trimming shortened V by 5 bases and J by 9 bases, and 14 bases separated the two germline ends. The CDR3 loop reads CASSPEQGRPQHF. The CDR3 DNA is TGTGCCAGTAGTCCGGAACAGGGACGGCCCCAGCATTTT. Filled out from reference TRBV19 and TRBJ1-5, the complete variable domain reads DGGITQSPKYLFRKEGQNVTLSCEQNLNHDAMYWYRQDPGQGLRLIYYSQIVNDFQKGDIAEGYSVSREKKESFPLTVTSAQKNPTAFYLCASSPEQGRPQHFGDGTRLSIL.

This clone appeared once. CDR3 protein: CASRTQLAGENIQYF. DNA of the CDR3: TGTGCCAGTAGAACCCAATTAGCGGGGGAAAACATTCAGTACTTC. J is TRBJ2-4 and V is TRBV19; 9 nucleotides line up with TRBD2. Trimming cost V 6 bases and J 5 bases; bases outside gene matches: 8. CDR1 is LNHDA and CDR2 is SQIVND in the germline V gene (reference sequence). This CDR3 comprises 15 residues.